This T cell receptor (beta chain) was documented in a study of vaccination effects on CD4 cells after COVID-19. Expansion with viral peptide pools was applied to antigen-specific CD4+ T cells by the ViraFEST assay prior to sequencing. Isolation of CD4+ T cells took place after 10 days of culture. The study found no prior SARS-CoV-2 infection in the vaccine recipients, who tested negative for nucleocapsid antibodies. Notes on this clone: Its antigen is unknown.

TCRdb's copy holds only in-frame clones and misses some; the assay was immunoSEQ multiplex PCR. The sample gives about 68,000 clones, about four fifths of which show up once; 9.5% to 15% is in the top ten. General study results and limits: The study enrolled few convalescent patients and sampled no early post-infection timepoints. Marked clonal contraction was seen late after vaccination (in both infection- and vaccine-induced clones).

CDR3 length equals 14 residues. The V gene lost 2 bases and the J gene lost 3 bases, with 8 bases spanning the gap. CDR1 is SNHLY, CDR2 FYNNEI, per germline. Sequenced material: CD4+ T cells from PBMCs cultured with SARS-CoV-2 spike peptides, taken before COVID-19 vaccination. This sequence joins TRBV2 and TRBJ2-4; a weak D match, TRBD2 (6 bases). This clonotype was sampled from a human donor who received a COVID-19 vaccine. CDR3 protein: CASSETGGKNIQYF. The CDR3, as DNA: TGTGCCAGCAGTGAAACCGGGGGCAAAAACATTCAGTACTTC.